The present entry profiles one T cell receptor (beta chain) with its context. Germline-derived CDR1 and CDR2 are MNHEY and SVGAGI. The CDR3 runs 13 residues. V was clipped by 8 bases and J by 5 bases; unmatched bases: 2. This specimen belongs to a study of shared clonotypes between healthy human individuals. Study at large: A few men and two women, aged 18 to 49, were donors.

In the sorted-subset replicate PCRs, 150 to 200 ng DNA, 25,000 to 30,000 T cell genomes, was used. Clones were read by immunoSEQ multiplex PCR, and TCRdb kept only the in-frame ones, dropping some. The sample lists roughly 590,000 clones; roughly 95% were seen once. CD8 cells classed as naive were CD45RO-negative and positively selected for CCR7, excluding terminally differentiated effector memory CD45RA+ cells. The chain employs TRBV6-5 and TRBJ1-6, with 8 nucleotides matching TRBD1. This sequence originates from a woman aged 30 to 39 in good health. The specimen was naive CD8+ T cells sorted from blood. CDR3 residues: CASSGGDNSPLHF. The CDR3 DNA follows: TGTGCCAGCTCAGGGGGCGATAATTCACCCCTCCACTTT.